Listed below are T cell receptor beta chains from one sample, sequenced in a study of blood T cell repertoires in COVID-19. Sequencing used immunoSEQ multiplex PCR; TCRdb keeps in-frame clones, though not all of them. The data contain approximately 230,000 clones, more than 85% of them singletons. What was sequenced was PBMCs or T cells enriched from blood (not recorded which). The receptors were gathered from a woman aged 25-40 years who had recovered from COVID-19. Both conserved end residues are trimmed from each CDR3. Part of the rows lack a size; the others show once, few, many or a class for expanded clones.

clone_size | v_call | cdr3_aa
few | TRBV27 | ASSTDRVGYGYT
. | TRBV18 | ASSTQGAGNQPQH
. | TRBV10-3 | AISEPSLSGEQY
. | TRBV12-3/TRBV12-4 | ASSLTGNTEAF
. | TRBV21-1 | ASSARDRPQH
. | TRBV29-1 | SVEVPEGDTEAF
. | TRBV19 | ASSNRLGGSYEQY
few | TRBV28 | ASSLDGPGALH
. | TRBV9 | ASSYGDRGSYEQY
. | TRBV5-4 | ASSLRGNTEAF
. | TRBV4-1 | ASSQIVVVQPQH
. | TRBV19 | ASNLINTGELF
. | TRBV5-1 | ASSPGRDYGYT
. | TRBV18 | ASSPLDRAHEQY